This TCR beta chain was identified during a study of OX40 agonist ivuxolimab in advanced cancers. Overall study context: Hepatocellular carcinoma, melanoma, renal cell or head and neck cancer affected the dose-escalation patients. Prior checkpoint blockade (anti-PD-1, anti-PD-L1 or anti-CTLA-4) was permitted; about 40% had it.

The V end was cut by 1 base, the J end by 2 bases, with 15 bases between. Germline assignment: CDR1 MDHEN and CDR2 SYDVKM. CDR3 length: 17 amino acids. Only in-frame clones appear in the TCRdb table, and some are missing; sequencing was by immunoSEQ multiplex PCR. Of around 21,000 clones in the sample, about 83% were seen once. Blood specimens came from baseline, cycle 4 day 1, and cycle 7 day 1. This chain joins TRBV28 and TRBJ1-5, with D maybe TRBD1 (5 bases). The clonotype originates from an adult with an advanced solid tumor such as melanoma, head and neck, liver or kidney cancer. This material consisted of CD4+ or CD8+ T cells sorted from blood, taken in a trial of the OX40 agonist ivuxolimab. The CDR3 protein is CASSLLQGGNGNQPQHF. In DNA, the CDR3 is TGTGCCAGCAGTTTATTGCAGGGAGGGAATGGCAATCAGCCCCAGCATTTT.